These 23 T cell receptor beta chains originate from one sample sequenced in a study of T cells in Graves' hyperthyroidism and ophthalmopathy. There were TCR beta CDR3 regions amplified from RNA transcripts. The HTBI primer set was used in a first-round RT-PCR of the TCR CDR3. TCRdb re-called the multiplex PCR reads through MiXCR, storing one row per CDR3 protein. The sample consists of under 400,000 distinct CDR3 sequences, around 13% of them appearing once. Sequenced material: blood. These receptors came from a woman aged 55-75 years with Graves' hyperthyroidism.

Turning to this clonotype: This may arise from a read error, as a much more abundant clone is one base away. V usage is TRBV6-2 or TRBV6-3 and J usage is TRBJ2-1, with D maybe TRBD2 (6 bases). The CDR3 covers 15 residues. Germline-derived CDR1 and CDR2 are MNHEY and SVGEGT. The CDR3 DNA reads TGTGCCAGCGGTTACGGGGAGGCCTCCTACAATGAGCAGTTCTTC. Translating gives CASGYGEASYNEQFF.

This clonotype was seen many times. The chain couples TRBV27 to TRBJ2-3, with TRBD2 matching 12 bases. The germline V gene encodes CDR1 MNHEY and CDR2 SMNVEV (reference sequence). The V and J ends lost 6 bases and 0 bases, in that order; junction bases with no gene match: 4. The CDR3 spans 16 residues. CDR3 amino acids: CASSPGTSGSTDTQYF. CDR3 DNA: TGTGCCAGCAGCCCCGGGACTAGCGGGAGCACAGATACGCAGTATTTT.

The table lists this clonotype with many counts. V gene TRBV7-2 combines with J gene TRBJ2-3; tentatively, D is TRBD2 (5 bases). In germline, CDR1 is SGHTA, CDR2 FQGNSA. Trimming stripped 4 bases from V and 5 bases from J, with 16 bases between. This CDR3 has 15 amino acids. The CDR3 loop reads CASSSARESQDTQYF. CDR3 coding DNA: TGTGCCAGCAGCTCCGCCCGGGAATCTCAAGATACGCAGTATTTT.

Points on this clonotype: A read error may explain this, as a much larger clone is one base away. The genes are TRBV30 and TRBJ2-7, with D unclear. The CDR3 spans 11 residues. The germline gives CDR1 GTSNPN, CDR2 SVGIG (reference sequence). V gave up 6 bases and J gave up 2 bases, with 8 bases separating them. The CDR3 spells CACQLTYEQYF. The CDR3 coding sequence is TGTGCCTGCCAACTGACCTACGAGCAGTACTTC.

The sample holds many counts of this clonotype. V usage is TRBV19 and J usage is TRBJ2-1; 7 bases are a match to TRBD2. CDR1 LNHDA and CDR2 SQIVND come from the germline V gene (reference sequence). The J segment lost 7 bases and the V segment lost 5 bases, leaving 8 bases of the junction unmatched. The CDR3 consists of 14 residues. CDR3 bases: TGTGCCAGTAGTGGGAGAGCGGGACGGAATGAGCAGTTCTTC. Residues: CASSGRAGRNEQFF.

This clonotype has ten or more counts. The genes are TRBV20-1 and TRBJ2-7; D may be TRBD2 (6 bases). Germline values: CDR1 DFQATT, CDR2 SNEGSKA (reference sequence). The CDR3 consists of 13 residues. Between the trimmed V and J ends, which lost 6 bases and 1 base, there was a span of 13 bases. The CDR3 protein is CSAYRGGSYEQYF. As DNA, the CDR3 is TGCAGTGCCTATAGGGGAGGATCCTACGAGCAGTACTTC.

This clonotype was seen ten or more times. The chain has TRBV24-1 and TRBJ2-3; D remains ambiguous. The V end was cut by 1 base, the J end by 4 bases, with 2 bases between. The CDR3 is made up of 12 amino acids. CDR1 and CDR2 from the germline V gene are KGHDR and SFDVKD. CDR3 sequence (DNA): TGTGCCACCAGTGATTTCGCAGATACGCAGTATTTT. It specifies CATSDFADTQYF.

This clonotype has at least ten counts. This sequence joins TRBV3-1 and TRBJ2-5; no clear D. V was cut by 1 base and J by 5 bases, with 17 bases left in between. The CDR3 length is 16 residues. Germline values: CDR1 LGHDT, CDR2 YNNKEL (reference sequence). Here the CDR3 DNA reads TGTGCCAGCAGCCAAGGGACCTGGTCCTCTCGGGAGACCCAGTACTTC. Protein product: CASSQGTWSSRETQYF.

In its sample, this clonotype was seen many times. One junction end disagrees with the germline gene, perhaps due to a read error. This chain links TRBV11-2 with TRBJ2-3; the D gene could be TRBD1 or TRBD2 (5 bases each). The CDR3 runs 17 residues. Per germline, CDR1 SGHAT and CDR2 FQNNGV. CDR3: CASSLDPPGRLTDAQYF. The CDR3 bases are TGTGCCAGCAGCTTAGATCCCCCGGGAAGGTTGACAGATGCGCAGTATTTT. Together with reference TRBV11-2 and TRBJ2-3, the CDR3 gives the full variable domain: EAGVAQSPRYKIIEKRQSVAFWCNPISGHATLYWYQQILGQGPKLLIQFQNNGVVDDSQLPKDRFSAERLKGVDSTLKIQPAKLEDSAVYLCASSLDPPGRLTDAQYFGPGTRLTVL.

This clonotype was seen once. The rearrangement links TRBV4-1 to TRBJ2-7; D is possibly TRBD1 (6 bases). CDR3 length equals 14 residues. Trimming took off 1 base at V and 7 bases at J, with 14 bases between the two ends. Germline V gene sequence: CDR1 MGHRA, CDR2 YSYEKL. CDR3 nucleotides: TGCGCCAGCAGCCAAGGGCAGGGGTCGAGTGAGCAGTACTTC. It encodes CASSQGQGSSEQYF.

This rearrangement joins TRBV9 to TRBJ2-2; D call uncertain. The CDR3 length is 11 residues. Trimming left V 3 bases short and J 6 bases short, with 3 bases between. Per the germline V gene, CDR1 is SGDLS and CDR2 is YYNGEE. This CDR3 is CASSAAGELFF. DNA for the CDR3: TGTGCCAGCAGCGCAGCCGGGGAGCTGTTTTTT.

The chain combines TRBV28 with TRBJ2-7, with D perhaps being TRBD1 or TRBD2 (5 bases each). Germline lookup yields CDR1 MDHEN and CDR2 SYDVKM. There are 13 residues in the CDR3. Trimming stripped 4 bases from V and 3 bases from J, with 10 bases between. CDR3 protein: CASSSGRIYEQYF. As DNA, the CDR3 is TGTGCCAGCAGTTCGGGACGGATCTACGAGCAGTACTTC.

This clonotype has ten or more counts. CDR3 nucleotides: TGTGCCAGCAGCCCACAGGGGACAAACACCGGGGAGCTGTTTTTT. It translates to CASSPQGTNTGELFF. The chain couples TRBV11-2 to TRBJ2-2; TRBD1 matches at 7 bases. V shed 5 bases, J shed 2 bases, and the junction held 5 bases outside the gene matches. CDR1 is SGHAT, CDR2 FQNNGV, per germline. This CDR3 spans 15 amino acids.

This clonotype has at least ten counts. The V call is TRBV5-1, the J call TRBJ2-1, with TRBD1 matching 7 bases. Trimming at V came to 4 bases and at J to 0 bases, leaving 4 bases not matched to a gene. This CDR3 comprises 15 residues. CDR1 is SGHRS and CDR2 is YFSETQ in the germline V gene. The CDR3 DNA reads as TGCGCCAGCAGCGTGGACAGGAGCTCCTACAATGAGCAGTTCTTC. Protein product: CASSVDRSSYNEQFF.

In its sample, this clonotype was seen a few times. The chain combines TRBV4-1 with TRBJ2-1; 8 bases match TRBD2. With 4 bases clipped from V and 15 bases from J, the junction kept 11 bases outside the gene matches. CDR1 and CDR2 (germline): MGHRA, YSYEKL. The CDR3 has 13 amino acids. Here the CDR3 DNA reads TGCGCCAGCAGCCCCCGGATAGCGGGATTTCGGTTCTTC. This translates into CASSPRIAGFRFF.

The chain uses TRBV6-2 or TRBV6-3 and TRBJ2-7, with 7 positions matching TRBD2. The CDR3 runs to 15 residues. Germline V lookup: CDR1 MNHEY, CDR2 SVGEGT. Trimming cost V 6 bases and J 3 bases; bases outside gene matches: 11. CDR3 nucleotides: TGTGCCAGCAGGGGGGGGGGGGGGACGGTCTACGAGCAGTACTTC. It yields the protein CASRGGGGTVYEQYF.

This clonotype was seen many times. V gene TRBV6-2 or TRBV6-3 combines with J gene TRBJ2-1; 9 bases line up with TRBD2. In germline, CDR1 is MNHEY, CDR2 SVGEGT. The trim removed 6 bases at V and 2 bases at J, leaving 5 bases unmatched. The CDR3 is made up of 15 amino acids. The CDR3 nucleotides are TGTGCCAGCAGGAGTAGCGGGAGCACCTACAATGAGCAGTTCTTC. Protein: CASRSSGSTYNEQFF.

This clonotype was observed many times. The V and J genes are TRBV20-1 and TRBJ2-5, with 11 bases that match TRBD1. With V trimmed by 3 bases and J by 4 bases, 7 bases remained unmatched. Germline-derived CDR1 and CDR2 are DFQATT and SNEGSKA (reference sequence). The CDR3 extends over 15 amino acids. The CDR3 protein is CSASRTGGSPETQYF. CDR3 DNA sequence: TGCAGTGCTAGTCGGACAGGGGGCTCTCCAGAGACCCAGTACTTC.

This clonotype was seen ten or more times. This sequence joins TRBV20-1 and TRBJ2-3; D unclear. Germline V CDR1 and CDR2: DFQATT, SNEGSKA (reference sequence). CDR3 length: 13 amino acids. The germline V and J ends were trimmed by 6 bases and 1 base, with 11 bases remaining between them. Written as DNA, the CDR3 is TGCAGTGCACCACGTATGGGCACAGATACGCAGTATTTT. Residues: CSAPRMGTDTQYF.

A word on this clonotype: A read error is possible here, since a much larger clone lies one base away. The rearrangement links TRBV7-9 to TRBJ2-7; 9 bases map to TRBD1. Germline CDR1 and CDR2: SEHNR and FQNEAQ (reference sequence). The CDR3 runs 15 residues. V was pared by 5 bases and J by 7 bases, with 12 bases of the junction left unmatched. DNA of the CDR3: TGTGCCAGCAGCAGCGGACAGGGGAACCTCAAGGAGCAGTACTTC. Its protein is CASSSGQGNLKEQYF.

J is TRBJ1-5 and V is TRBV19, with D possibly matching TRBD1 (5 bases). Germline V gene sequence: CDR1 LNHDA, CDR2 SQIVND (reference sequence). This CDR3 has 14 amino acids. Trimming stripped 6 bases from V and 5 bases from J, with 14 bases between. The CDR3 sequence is CASRIRDPYQPQHF. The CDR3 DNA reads TGTGCCAGTAGGATCCGGGACCCCTATCAGCCCCAGCATTTT.

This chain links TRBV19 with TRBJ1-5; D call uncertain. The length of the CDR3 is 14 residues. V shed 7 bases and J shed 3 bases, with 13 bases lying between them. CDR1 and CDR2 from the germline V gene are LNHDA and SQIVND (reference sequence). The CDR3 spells CASKTYGANQPQHF. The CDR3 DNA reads TGTGCCAGTAAGACATATGGCGCCAATCAGCCCCAGCATTTT.

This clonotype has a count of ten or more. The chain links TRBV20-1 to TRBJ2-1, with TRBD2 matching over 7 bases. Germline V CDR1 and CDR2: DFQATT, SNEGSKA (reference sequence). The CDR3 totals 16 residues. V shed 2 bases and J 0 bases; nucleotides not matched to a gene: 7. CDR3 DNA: TGCAGTGCTAGACGTCATAGCGGGTCCTCCTACAATGAGCAGTTCTTC. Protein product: CSARRHSGSSYNEQFF.